This TCR beta chain was identified in a study of blood T cell repertoires in COVID-19. V dropped 5 bases and J dropped 0; count of bases not matched to a gene: 4. Germline V gene sequence: CDR1 MNHNY, CDR2 SVGAGI (reference sequence). This CDR3 region has 15 residues. Source study methods: Amplification from reference gene primers served as the basis for estimated nucleated cell counts. Sequenced by immunoSEQ multiplex PCR; TCRdb stores in-frame clones only, minus some. The V and J calls and the clone size are those of that table, but D and trimming were determined from the DNA. The repertoire holds around 300,000 clones, with about 88% as singletons. Participants had their cohort set by participant-reported clinical history. Resolution of symptoms, clearance, or two negative PCRs was present in recovered Cohort 3 donors.

The chain is built from TRBV6-6 and TRBJ1-5, with 7 bases identical to TRBD1. The sample was PBMCs or T cells enriched from blood (not recorded which). The sequence derives from a woman aged 45-65 years who had recovered from COVID-19. CDR3 loop: CASSKQGTSNQPQHF. The CDR3 DNA reads as TGTGCCAGCAGTAAACAGGGGACTAGCAATCAGCCCCAGCATTTT.